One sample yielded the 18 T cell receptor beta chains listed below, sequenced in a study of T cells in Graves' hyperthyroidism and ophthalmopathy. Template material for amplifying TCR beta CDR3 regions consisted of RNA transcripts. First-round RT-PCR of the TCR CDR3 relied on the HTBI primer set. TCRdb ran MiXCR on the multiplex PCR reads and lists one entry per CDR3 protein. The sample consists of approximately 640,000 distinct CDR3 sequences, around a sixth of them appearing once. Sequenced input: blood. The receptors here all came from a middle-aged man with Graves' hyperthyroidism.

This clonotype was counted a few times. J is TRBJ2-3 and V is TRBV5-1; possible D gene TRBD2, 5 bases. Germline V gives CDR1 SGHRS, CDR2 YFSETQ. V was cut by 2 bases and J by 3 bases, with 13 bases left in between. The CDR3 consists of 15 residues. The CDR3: CASSLEGFRTDTQYF. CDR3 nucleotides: TGCGCCAGCAGCTTAGAGGGATTCCGAACAGATACGCAGTATTTT.

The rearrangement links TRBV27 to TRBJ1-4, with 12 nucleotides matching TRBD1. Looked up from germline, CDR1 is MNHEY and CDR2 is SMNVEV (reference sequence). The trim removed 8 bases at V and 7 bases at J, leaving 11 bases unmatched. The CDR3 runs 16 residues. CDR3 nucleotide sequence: TGTGCCAGCTCGAGCGGGACAGGGGGCGCGAGTGAAAAACTGTTTTTT. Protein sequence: CASSSGTGGASEKLFF.

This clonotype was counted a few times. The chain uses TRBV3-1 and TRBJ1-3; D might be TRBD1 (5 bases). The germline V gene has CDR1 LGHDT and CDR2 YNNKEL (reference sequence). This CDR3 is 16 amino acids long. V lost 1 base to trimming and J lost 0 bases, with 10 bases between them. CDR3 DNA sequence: TGTGCCAGCAGCCAAGGGGCAGGGTTCTCTGGAAACACCATATATTTT. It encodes CASSQGAGFSGNTIYF.

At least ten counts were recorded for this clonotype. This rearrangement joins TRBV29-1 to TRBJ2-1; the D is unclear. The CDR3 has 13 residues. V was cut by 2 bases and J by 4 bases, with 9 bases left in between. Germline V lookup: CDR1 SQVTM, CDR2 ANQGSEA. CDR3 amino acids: CSVEYLRYNEQFF. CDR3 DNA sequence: TGCAGCGTTGAATATTTGAGGTACAATGAGCAGTTCTTC.

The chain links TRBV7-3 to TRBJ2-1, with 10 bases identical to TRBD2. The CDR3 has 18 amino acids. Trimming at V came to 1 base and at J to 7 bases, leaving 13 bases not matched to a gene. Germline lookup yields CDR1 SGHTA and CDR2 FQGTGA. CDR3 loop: CASSLRAGGGLASNEQFF. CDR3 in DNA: TGTGCCAGCAGCTTAAGAGCGGGGGGGGGACTAGCGAGTAATGAGCAGTTCTTC.

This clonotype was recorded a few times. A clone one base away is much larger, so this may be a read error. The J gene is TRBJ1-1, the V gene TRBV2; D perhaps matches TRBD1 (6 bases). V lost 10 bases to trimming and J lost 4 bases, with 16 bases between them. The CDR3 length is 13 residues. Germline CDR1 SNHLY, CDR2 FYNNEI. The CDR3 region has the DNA TGTGCCACCGTAAACCAGGGGAGCACTGAAGCTTTCTTT. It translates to CATVNQGSTEAFF.

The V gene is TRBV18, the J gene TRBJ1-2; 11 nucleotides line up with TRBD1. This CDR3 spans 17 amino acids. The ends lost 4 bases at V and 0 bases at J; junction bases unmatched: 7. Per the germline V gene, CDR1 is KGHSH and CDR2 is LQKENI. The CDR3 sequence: CASSQTSGQGANYGYTF. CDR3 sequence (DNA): TGTGCCAGCTCACAGACTTCGGGACAGGGGGCTAACTATGGCTACACCTTC. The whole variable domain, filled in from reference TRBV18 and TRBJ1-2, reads NAGVMQNPRHLVRRRGQEARLRCSPMKGHSHVYWYRQLPEEGLKFMVYLQKENIIDESGMPKERFSAEFPKEGPSILRIQQVVRGDSAAYFCASSQTSGQGANYGYTFGSGTRLTVV.

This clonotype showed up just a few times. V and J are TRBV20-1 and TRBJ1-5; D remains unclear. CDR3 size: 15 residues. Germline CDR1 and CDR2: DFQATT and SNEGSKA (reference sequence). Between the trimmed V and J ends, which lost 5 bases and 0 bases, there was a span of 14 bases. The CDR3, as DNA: TGCAGTGCTGGCGGACTGGGAGATAGCAATCAGCCCCAGCATTTT. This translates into CSAGGLGDSNQPQHF.

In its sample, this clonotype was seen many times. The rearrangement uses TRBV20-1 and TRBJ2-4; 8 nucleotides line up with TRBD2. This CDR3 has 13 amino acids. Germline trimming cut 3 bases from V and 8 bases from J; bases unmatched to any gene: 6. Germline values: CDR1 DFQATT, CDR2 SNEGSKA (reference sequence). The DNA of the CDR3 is TGCAGTGCTAGTCCGACAGCGGGGGACATTCAGTACTTC. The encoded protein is CSASPTAGDIQYF.

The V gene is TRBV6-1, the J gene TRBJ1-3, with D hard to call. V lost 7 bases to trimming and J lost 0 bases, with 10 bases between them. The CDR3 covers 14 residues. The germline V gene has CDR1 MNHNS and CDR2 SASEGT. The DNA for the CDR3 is TGTGCCAGCACCTTCAGCGTCTCTGGAAACACCATATATTTT. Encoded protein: CASTFSVSGNTIYF.

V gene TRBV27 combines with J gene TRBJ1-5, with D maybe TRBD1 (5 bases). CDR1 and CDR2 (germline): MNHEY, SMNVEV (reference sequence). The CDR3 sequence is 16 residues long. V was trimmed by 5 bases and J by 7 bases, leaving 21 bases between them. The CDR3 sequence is CASSLTESSTGQPQHF. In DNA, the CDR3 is TGTGCCAGCAGTCTCACCGAATCCAGTACAGGCCAGCCCCAGCATTTT.

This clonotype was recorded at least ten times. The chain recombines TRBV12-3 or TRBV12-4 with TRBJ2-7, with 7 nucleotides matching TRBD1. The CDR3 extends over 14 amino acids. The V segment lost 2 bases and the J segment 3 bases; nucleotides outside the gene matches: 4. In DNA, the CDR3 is TGTGCCAGCAGTTTAAGGACAGGAGGCTACGAGCAGTACTTC. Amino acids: CASSLRTGGYEQYF.

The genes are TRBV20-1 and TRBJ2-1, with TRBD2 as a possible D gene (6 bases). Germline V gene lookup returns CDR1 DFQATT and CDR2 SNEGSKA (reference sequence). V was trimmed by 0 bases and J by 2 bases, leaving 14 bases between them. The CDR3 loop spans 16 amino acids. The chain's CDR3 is CSARDLGGATYNEQFF. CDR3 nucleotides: TGCAGTGCTAGAGATCTCGGCGGGGCTACCTACAATGAGCAGTTCTTC.

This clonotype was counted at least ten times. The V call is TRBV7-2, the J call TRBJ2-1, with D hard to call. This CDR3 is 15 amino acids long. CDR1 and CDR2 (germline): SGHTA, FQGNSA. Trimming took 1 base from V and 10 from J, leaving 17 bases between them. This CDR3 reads CASSLGSPGMGEQFF. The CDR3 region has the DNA TGTGCCAGCAGCTTAGGAAGTCCTGGCATGGGGGAGCAGTTCTTC.

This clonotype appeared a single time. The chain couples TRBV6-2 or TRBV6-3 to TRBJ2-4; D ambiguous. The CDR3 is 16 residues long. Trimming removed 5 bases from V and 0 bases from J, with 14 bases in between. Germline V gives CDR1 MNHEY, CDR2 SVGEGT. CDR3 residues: CASSTTPSVAKNIQYF. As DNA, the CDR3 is TGTGCCAGCAGTACAACACCGTCCGTAGCCAAAAACATTCAGTACTTC.

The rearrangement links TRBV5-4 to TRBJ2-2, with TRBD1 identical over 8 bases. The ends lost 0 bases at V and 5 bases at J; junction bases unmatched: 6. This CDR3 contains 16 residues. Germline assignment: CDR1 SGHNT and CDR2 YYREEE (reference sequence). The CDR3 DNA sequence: TGTGCCAGCAGCTTGGGGACAGGGCGGCGGACCGGGGAGCTGTTTTTT. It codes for CASSLGTGRRTGELFF.

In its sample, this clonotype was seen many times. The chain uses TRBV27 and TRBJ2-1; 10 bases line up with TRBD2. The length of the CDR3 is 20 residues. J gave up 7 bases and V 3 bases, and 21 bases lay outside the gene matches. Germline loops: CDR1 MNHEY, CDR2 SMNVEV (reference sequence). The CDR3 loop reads CASSFPQDLRLAGVGNEQFF. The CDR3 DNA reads TGTGCCAGCAGTTTCCCCCAAGATTTACGTCTAGCGGGAGTTGGTAATGAGCAGTTCTTC.

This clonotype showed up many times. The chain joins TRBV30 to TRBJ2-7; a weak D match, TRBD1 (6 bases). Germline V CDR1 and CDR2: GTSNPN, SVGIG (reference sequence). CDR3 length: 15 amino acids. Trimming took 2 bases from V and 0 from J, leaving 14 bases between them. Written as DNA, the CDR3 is TGTGCCTGGAGTCCTGGACAGTCGGGCTCCTACGAGCAGTACTTC. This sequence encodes CAWSPGQSGSYEQYF.